This T cell receptor beta chain was recorded in a study of blood T cell repertoires in COVID-19. Whole-study context: Whether acute or convalescent, the COVID-19 samples came from the United States, Italy and Spain. Nucleic acid was either cDNA or gDNA, and it came from T cells, B-cell-depleted T cells, or PBMCs.

Germline V CDR1 and CDR2: MNHEY, SMNVEV (reference sequence). V was pared by 3 bases and J by 2 bases, with 1 base of the junction left unmatched. There are 14 residues in the CDR3. In the original workflow: Cell counts per sample came from amplifying reference gene primers. Assay used: immunoSEQ multiplex PCR; TCRdb lists only in-frame clones, some missing. Clone size and the V and J calls come from that table; the DNA yielded D and trimming. Among around 320,000 clones listed, approximately 89% were seen once. J is TRBJ2-7 and V is TRBV27, with 10 bases aligning to TRBD1. Sample: peripheral blood. This sequence originates from a woman aged 25-40 years who had recovered from COVID-19. Here the CDR3 DNA reads TGTGCCAGCAGTTTGGGACAGGGGCCCTACGAGCAGTACTTC. Residues: CASSLGQGPYEQYF.